The rows below give T cell receptor beta chains drawn from one sample of a study of control samples from healthy donors and cancer patients. The table came from immunoSEQ multiplex PCR; TCRdb's copy has only in-frame clones and leaves some out. In the table there are about 84,000 clones, roughly 91% of which are singletons. Sequenced material: blood. The source of these receptors is a man under 40 in good health. Both conserved end residues are part of each CDR3. Each record gives: clone size, J gene, D gene, V gene, CDR3 DNA, CDR3 protein. A D gene is named only where the DNA matches it firmly. Expanded clones get a size class; other rows say once, few or many, or leave the size out.

abundance: .
j_gene: TRBJ1-4
d_gene: TRBD1
v_gene: TRBV7-9
CDR3nt: TGTGCCAGCAGCCCGACAGGGGGTAGTAATGAAAAACTGTTTTTT
CDR3aa: CASSPTGGSNEKLFF

abundance: .
j_gene: TRBJ1-2
d_gene: .
v_gene: TRBV12-3/TRBV12-4
CDR3nt: TGTGCCAGCAGCCGGGGAGCTGTTGGGGGCTACACCTTC
CDR3aa: CASSRGAVGGYTF

abundance: .
j_gene: TRBJ1-6
d_gene: .
v_gene: TRBV27
CDR3nt: TGTGCCAGCAGTTTAATTGACAAGACAAATTCACCCCTCCACTTT
CDR3aa: CASSLIDKTNSPLHF

abundance: once
j_gene: TRBJ2-5
d_gene: TRBD1
v_gene: TRBV5-4
CDR3nt: TGTGCCAGCAGCTCGCCCGGACAGGTAGAGACCCAGTACTTC
CDR3aa: CASSSPGQVETQYF

abundance: .
j_gene: TRBJ2-1
d_gene: TRBD1
v_gene: TRBV19
CDR3nt: TGTGCCAGTACCACAGGACAGGGCCATGAGCAGTTCTTC
CDR3aa: CASTTGQGHEQFF

abundance: .
j_gene: TRBJ1-5
d_gene: TRBD1
v_gene: TRBV15
CDR3nt: TGTGCCACCTCTTACCTCTCACAGGGGTTTCAGCCCCAGCATTTT
CDR3aa: CATSYLSQGFQPQHF

abundance: .
j_gene: TRBJ2-1
d_gene: .
v_gene: TRBV19
CDR3nt: TGTGCCAGTATATCGGGTCTAGCCCACAATGAGCAGTTCTTC
CDR3aa: CASISGLAHNEQFF

abundance: once
j_gene: TRBJ2-7
d_gene: TRBD2
v_gene: TRBV7-9
CDR3nt: TGTGCCAGCAGCCCTAGCGGGCCGTACGAGCAGTACTTC
CDR3aa: CASSPSGPYEQYF

abundance: .
j_gene: TRBJ1-5
d_gene: .
v_gene: TRBV28
CDR3nt: TGTGCCACCAGAAATATCATGGGGCTTCGCAGTCAGCCCCAGCATTTT
CDR3aa: CATRNIMGLRSQPQHF

abundance: .
j_gene: TRBJ1-5
d_gene: .
v_gene: TRBV4-1
CDR3nt: TGCGCCAGCAGCTTGGGGCTGTATCAGCCCCAGCATTTT
CDR3aa: CASSLGLYQPQHF

abundance: .
j_gene: TRBJ1-5
d_gene: .
v_gene: TRBV28
CDR3nt: TGTGCCAGCAGTCCCCAAGGAGGGGGCAATCAGCCCCAGCATTTT
CDR3aa: CASSPQGGGNQPQHF

abundance: .
j_gene: TRBJ1-2
d_gene: .
v_gene: TRBV21-1
CDR3nt: TGTGCCAGCATAGCGGGGGCTAAGCCTTATGGCTACACCTTC
CDR3aa: CASIAGAKPYGYTF

abundance: once
j_gene: TRBJ1-3
d_gene: .
v_gene: TRBV24-1
CDR3nt: TGTGCCACCAGTGATCCGAGCTCTGGAAACACCATATATTTT
CDR3aa: CATSDPSSGNTIYF

abundance: .
j_gene: TRBJ2-1
d_gene: TRBD2
v_gene: TRBV14
CDR3nt: TGTGCCAGCAGCGAAAGCGGGAGGGCCAGAAATGAGCAGTTCTTC
CDR3aa: CASSESGRARNEQFF

abundance: .
j_gene: TRBJ2-5
d_gene: TRBD1
v_gene: TRBV2
CDR3nt: TGTGCCAGCAGAAAGGTTGGACAGGGGGGCCAAGAGACCCAGTACTTC
CDR3aa: CASRKVGQGGQETQYF

abundance: .
j_gene: TRBJ1-5
d_gene: .
v_gene: TRBV28
CDR3nt: TGTGCCAGCAGTCTAGGGTTTTCTCGGGGCAATCAGCCCCAGCATTTT
CDR3aa: CASSLGFSRGNQPQHF

abundance: once
j_gene: TRBJ2-7
d_gene: TRBD1
v_gene: TRBV28
CDR3nt: TGTGCCAGCAGTTTACTGTCCGTTTGGGACAGGACCTACGAGCAGTACTTT
CDR3aa: CASSLLSVWDRTYEQYF

abundance: .
j_gene: TRBJ2-3
d_gene: TRBD2
v_gene: TRBV19
CDR3nt: TGTGCCAGTAGTATGGGGCGGGGGGTAGATACGCAGTATTTT
CDR3aa: CASSMGRGVDTQYF

abundance: .
j_gene: TRBJ2-5
d_gene: .
v_gene: TRBV7-3
CDR3nt: TGTGCCAGCAGCTTGGTCCGTCAAGAGACCCAGTACTTC
CDR3aa: CASSLVRQETQYF

abundance: .
j_gene: TRBJ1-6
d_gene: .
v_gene: TRBV6-5
CDR3nt: TGTGCCAGCAGCGCCGGGGCAAAATATAATTCACCCCTCCACTTT
CDR3aa: CASSAGAKYNSPLHF

abundance: .
j_gene: TRBJ1-1
d_gene: .
v_gene: TRBV7-8
CDR3nt: TGTGCCAGCAGCCTGGGGGCGCGGACTGAAGCTTTCTTT
CDR3aa: CASSLGARTEAFF

abundance: .
j_gene: TRBJ1-4
d_gene: .
v_gene: TRBV25-1
CDR3nt: TGTGCCAGCAGTGACCGAAAACAAAAACTGTTTTTT
CDR3aa: CASSDRKQKLFF

abundance: .
j_gene: TRBJ1-2
d_gene: .
v_gene: TRBV11-2
CDR3nt: TGTGCCAGCAGCTTAGATGACCGGGCGGGCTACACCTTC
CDR3aa: CASSLDDRAGYTF